This T cell receptor beta chain derives from a study of T cells expressing NK-cell markers. TCRdb re-called the 5' RACE reads and gives one entry per CDR3 protein, without DNA. The sample has approximately 380,000 distinct CDR3 sequences; the top ten hold roughly 5.2%. The sample was blood T cells: a sorted CD56 or NKG2C T cell subset, CD4+ or CD8+ T cells, or bulk PBMC T cells (not recorded which). The receptor was isolated from a man aged 18-70 years in good health.

This CDR3 reads CATGRGGRNEQFF. This chain links TRBV24-1 with TRBJ2-1; TCRdb lists TRBD2, though no DNA is available to test this call. Germline lookup yields CDR1 KGHDR and CDR2 SFDVKD. This CDR3 spans 13 amino acids.